The 12 T cell receptor beta chains in this list originate from one sample, sequenced in a study of PD-1 blockade in classical Hodgkin lymphoma. Sequencing was performed with immunoSEQ multiplex PCR; in TCRdb, only in-frame clones are kept and a portion is missing. The table records approximately 13,000 clones, roughly 84% of them present only once. In every patient, relapse followed autologous stem cell transplantation, while exposure to brentuximab vedotin differed. The sample here was peripheral blood mononuclear cells (PBMCs), taken at baseline. The origin of the receptors is a human donor with classical Hodgkin lymphoma.

This clone was picked up a small number of times. V gene TRBV9 combines with J gene TRBJ2-1, with 10 positions matching TRBD2. Germline V gives CDR1 SGDLS, CDR2 YYNGEE. The V segment lost 7 bases and the J segment 3 bases; nucleotides outside the gene matches: 4. This CDR3 is 14 amino acids long. CDR3 bases: TGTGCCAGCGGGCGGACTAGCGGCTACAATGAGCAGTTCTTC. Its protein product is CASGRTSGYNEQFF.

The rearrangement joins TRBV5-6 to TRBJ2-7; D tentatively fits TRBD1 or TRBD2 (5 bases each). Per the germline V gene, CDR1 is SGHDT and CDR2 is YYEEEE. CDR3 size: 14 residues. Trimming removed 3 bases from V and 6 bases from J, with 16 bases in between. CDR3 bases: TGTGCCAGCAGCTCTCCGGGACCGGGGTTCGAGCAGTACGTC. Its protein is CASSSPGPGFEQYV.

This clone was seen just once. V is TRBV7-9 and J is TRBJ2-7; D call uncertain. The V gene lost 5 bases and the J gene lost 2 bases, with 13 bases spanning the gap. There are 14 residues in the CDR3. The germline gives CDR1 SEHNR, CDR2 FQNEAQ (reference sequence). In DNA, the CDR3 is TGTGCCAGCAGCGCCGGGCGAACGGCCTACGAGCAGTACTTC. Translation: CASSAGRTAYEQYF.

This clone occurred a few times. The V call is TRBV2, the J call TRBJ2-5, with D unresolved. V lost 6 bases and J lost 5, with 13 bases in between. Germline loops: CDR1 SNHLY, CDR2 FYNNEI. CDR3 length: 13 residues. This CDR3 is CASRIDLGETQYF. The CDR3 bases are TGTGCCAGCAGGATAGATCTAGGGGAGACCCAGTACTTC.

V usage is TRBV7-9 and J usage is TRBJ2-5; tentatively, D is TRBD1 (5 bases). CDR1 is SEHNR and CDR2 is FQNEAQ in the germline V gene (reference sequence). V lost 4 bases and J lost 5, with 17 bases in between. The CDR3 runs to 15 residues. The CDR3 reads CASSSSLGPTETQYF. For the CDR3, the DNA is TGTGCCAGCAGCTCGTCCTTGGGGCCTACGGAGACCCAGTACTTC.

This chain links TRBV27 with TRBJ2-1; D is unclear. Trimming cost V 3 bases and J 9 bases, with 21 bases left between them. CDR1 MNHEY and CDR2 SMNVEV come from the germline V gene (reference sequence). This CDR3 contains 16 residues. The CDR3 sequence is CASSFLIGNKGGEQFF. The CDR3 region has the DNA TGTGCCAGCAGTTTCCTCATTGGAAATAAGGGCGGTGAGCAGTTCTTC.

This rearrangement joins TRBV10-3 to TRBJ2-3; TRBD2 matches 11 bases. V shed 6 bases and J 1 base; nucleotides not matched to a gene: 0. Germline lookup yields CDR1 ENHRY and CDR2 SYGVKD. The CDR3 covers 14 residues. CDR3 loop: CAIRLAGGTDTQYF. The DNA of the CDR3 is TGTGCCATCAGACTAGCGGGGGGCACAGATACGCAGTATTTT.

Comment on this clone: At one of its ends the junction is not consistent with the germline gene, which may arise from a read error. The same CDR3 can be traced to other DNA sequences in this sample. V gene TRBV6-1 combines with J gene TRBJ2-2; 11 bases line up with TRBD2. The CDR3 has 16 amino acids. CDR1 and CDR2 (germline): MNHNS, SASEGT. CDR3 residues: CASSVSGREYTGELFF. In DNA form, the CDR3 reads TGTGCCAGCAGTGTTAGCGGGAGGGAGTACACTGGGGAGCTGTTTTTT.

This chain uses TRBV9 with TRBJ2-3; 8 bases map to TRBD2. The CDR3 has 15 residues. CDR1 is SGDLS, CDR2 YYNGEE, per germline. J gave up 5 bases and V 3 bases, and 8 bases lay outside the gene matches. CDR3 region: CASSDGGAVGDTQYF. The CDR3 nucleotides read TGTGCCAGCAGCGACGGGGGGGCTGTAGGAGATACGCAGTATTTT. Full variable domain (rest looked up from reference TRBV9 and TRBJ2-3): DSGVTQTPKHLITATGQRVTLRCSPRSGDLSVYWYQQSLDQGLQFLIQYYNGEERAKGNILERFSAQQFPDLHSELNLSSLELGDSALYFCASSDGGAVGDTQYFGPGTRLTVL.

The rearrangement uses TRBV9 and TRBJ2-3; TRBD1 might be the D (5 bases). The germline V gene has CDR1 SGDLS and CDR2 YYNGEE. The CDR3 covers 16 residues. Deletions cut 3 bases from V and 1 base from J, with 15 bases between. The CDR3 here is CASSETGVGGTDTQYF. CDR3 coding DNA: TGTGCCAGCAGCGAAACAGGAGTAGGGGGCACAGATACGCAGTATTTT.

This clone was seen more than once but under ten times. The chain combines TRBV2 with TRBJ1-1; unclear D gene. Trimming stripped 8 bases from V and 2 bases from J, with 9 bases between. Germline assignment: CDR1 SNHLY and CDR2 FYNNEI. CDR3 length: 12 amino acids. The CDR3 bases are TGTGCCAGCGGTAAGGGAAACACTGAAGCTTTCTTT. Translated, it gives CASGKGNTEAFF. Full variable domain (outside the CDR3, taken from reference TRBV2 and TRBJ1-1): EPEVTQTPSHQVTQMGQEVILRCVPISNHLYFYWYRQILGQKVEFLVSFYNNEISEKSEIFDDQFSVERPDGSNFTLKIRSTKLEDSAMYFCASGKGNTEAFFGQGTRLTVV.

V is TRBV7-9 and J is TRBJ1-1; D perhaps matches TRBD1 (5 bases). Between the trimmed V and J ends, which lost 5 bases and 1 base, there was a span of 14 bases. The CDR3 has 15 amino acids. Germline loops: CDR1 SEHNR, CDR2 FQNEAQ (reference sequence). Written as DNA, the CDR3 is TGTGCCAGCAGCGTGGGGGGGACGGCGAACACTGAAGCTTTCTTT. Its protein product is CASSVGGTANTEAFF.